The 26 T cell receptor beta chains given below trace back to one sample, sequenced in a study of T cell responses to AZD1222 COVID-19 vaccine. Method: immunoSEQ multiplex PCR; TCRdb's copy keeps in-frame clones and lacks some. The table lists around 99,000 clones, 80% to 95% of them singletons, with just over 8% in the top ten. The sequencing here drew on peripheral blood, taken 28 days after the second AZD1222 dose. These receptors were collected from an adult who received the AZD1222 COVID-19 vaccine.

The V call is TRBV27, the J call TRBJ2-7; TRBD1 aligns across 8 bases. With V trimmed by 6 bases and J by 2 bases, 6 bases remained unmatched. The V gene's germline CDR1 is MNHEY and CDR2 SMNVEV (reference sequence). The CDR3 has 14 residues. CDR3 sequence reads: CASRPGQAPYEQYF. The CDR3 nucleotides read TGTGCCAGCAGGCCGGGACAGGCCCCCTACGAGCAGTACTTC.

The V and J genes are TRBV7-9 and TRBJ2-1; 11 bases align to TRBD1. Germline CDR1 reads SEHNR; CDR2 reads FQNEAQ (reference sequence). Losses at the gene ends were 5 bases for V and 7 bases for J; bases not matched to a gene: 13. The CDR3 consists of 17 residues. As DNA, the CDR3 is TGTGCCAGCAGCCAGGACAGGGGGCTTGGGTTAAAGAATGAGCAGTTCTTC. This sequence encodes CASSQDRGLGLKNEQFF.

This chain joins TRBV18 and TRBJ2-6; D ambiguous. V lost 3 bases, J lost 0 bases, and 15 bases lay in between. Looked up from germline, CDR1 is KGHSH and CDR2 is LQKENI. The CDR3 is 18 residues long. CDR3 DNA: TGTGCCAGCTCACCCAGGACCGACTCGCTCTCTGGGGCCAACGTCCTGACTTTC. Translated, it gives CASSPRTDSLSGANVLTF. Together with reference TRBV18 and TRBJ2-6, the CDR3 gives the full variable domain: NAGVMQNPRHLVRRRGQEARLRCSPMKGHSHVYWYRQLPEEGLKFMVYLQKENIIDESGMPKERFSAEFPKEGPSILRIQQVVRGDSAAYFCASSPRTDSLSGANVLTFGAGSRLTVL.

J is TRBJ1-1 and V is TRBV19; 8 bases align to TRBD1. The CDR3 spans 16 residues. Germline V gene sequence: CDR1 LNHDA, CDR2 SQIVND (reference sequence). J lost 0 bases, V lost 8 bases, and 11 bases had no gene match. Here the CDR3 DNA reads TGTGCCAGTTCCTTAGGACAGGGTGAGATGAACACTGAAGCTTTCTTT. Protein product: CASSLGQGEMNTEAFF.

The CDR3 nucleotides are TGTGCCAGCAGCTTATTCCGGGACAGGGCGGAGACCCAGTACTTC. Protein sequence: CASSLFRDRAETQYF. This chain uses TRBV7-9 with TRBJ2-5; 9 bases fit TRBD1. The length of the CDR3 is 15 residues. Unmatched junction bases numbered 6, after V lost 2 bases and J lost 5 bases. Germline-derived CDR1 and CDR2 are SEHNR and FQNEAQ (reference sequence).

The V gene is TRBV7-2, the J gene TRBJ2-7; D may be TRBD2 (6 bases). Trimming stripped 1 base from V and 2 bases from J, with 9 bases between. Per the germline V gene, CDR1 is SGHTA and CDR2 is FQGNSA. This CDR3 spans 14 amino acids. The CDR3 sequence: CASSLDGGPYEQYF. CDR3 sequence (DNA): TGTGCCAGCAGCTTAGACGGGGGTCCCTACGAGCAGTACTTC.

The CDR3 region has the DNA TGTGCCAGCACCCTGGGGGATTTTACAGATACGCAGTATTTT. Its translation is CASTLGDFTDTQYF. V gene TRBV28 combines with J gene TRBJ2-3, with D tentatively TRBD1 or TRBD2 (5 bases each). V shed 7 bases and J shed 3 bases, with 14 bases lying between them. The CDR3 contains 14 residues. Germline lookup yields CDR1 MDHEN and CDR2 SYDVKM.

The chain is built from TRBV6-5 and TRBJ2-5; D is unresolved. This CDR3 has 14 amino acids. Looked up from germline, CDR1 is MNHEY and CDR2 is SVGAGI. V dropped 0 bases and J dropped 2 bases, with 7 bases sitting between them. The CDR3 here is CASSYSSGQETQYF. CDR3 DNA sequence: TGTGCCAGCAGTTACTCGTCCGGACAAGAGACCCAGTACTTC.

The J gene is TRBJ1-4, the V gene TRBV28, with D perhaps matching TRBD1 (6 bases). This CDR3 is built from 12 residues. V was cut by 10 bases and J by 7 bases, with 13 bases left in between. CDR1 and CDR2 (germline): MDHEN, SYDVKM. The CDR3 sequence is CAINRVSEKLFF. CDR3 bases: TGTGCCATTAACAGGGTTAGTGAAAAACTGTTTTTT.

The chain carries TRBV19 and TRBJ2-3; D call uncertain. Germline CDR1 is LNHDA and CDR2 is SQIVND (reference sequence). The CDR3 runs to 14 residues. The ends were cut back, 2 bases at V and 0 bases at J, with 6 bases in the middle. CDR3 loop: CASSIKGSTDTQYF. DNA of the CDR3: TGTGCCAGTAGTATAAAGGGTAGCACAGATACGCAGTATTTT.

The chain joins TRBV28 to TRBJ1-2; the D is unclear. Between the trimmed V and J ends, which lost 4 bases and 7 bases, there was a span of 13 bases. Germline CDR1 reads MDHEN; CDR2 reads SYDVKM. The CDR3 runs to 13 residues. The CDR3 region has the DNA TGTGCCAGCAGTTCCCGTCGGCGGAGTGGCTACACCTTC. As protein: CASSSRRRSGYTF.

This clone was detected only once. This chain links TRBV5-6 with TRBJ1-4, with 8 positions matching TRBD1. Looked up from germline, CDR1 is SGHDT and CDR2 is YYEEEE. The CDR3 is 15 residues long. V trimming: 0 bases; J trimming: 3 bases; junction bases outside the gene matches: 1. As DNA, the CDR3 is TGTGCCAGCAGCTTGGCGACAGGGGCTAATGAAAAACTGTTTTTT. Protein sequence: CASSLATGANEKLFF.

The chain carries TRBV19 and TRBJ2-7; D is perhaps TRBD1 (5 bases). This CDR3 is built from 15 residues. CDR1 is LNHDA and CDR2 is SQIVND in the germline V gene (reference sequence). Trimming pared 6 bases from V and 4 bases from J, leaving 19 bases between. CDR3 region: CASRRSRVGDYEQYF. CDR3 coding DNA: TGTGCCAGTAGGAGATCCAGGGTTGGGGATTACGAGCAGTACTTC.

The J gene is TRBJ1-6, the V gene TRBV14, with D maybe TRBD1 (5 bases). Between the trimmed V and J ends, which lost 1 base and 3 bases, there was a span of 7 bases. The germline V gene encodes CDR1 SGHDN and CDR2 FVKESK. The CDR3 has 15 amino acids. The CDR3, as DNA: TGTGCCAGCAGCCAAGGGGACGGCTATAATTCACCCCTCCACTTT. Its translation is CASSQGDGYNSPLHF.

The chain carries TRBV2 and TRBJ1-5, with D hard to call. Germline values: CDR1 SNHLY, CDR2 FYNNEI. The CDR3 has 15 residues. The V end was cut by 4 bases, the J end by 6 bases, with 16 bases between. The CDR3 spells CASSAVVGSAQPQHF. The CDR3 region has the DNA TGTGCCAGCAGTGCCGTAGTGGGGAGCGCTCAGCCCCAGCATTTT. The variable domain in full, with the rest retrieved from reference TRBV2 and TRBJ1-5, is EPEVTQTPSHQVTQMGQEVILRCVPISNHLYFYWYRQILGQKVEFLVSFYNNEISEKSEIFDDQFSVERPDGSNFTLKIRSTKLEDSAMYFCASSAVVGSAQPQHFGDGTRLSIL.

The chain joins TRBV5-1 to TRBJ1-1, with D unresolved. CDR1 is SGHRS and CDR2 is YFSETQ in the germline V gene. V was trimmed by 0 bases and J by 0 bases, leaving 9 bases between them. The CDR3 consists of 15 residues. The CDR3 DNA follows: TGCGCCAGCAGCTTGGCGGGCTCAATGAACACTGAAGCTTTCTTT. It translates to CASSLAGSMNTEAFF.

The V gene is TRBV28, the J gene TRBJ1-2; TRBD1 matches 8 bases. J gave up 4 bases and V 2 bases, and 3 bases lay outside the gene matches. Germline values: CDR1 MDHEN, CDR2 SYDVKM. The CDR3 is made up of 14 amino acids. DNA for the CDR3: TGTGCCAGCAGTTTAGGGGACAGGATCTATGGCTACACCTTC. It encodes CASSLGDRIYGYTF.

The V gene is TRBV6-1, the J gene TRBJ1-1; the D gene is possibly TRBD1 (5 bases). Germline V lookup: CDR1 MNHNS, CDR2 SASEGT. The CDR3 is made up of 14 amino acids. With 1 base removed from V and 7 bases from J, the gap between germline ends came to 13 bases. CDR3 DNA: TGTGCCAGCAGTGAAGTGGGACCAGTTGGTGAAGCTTTCTTT. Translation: CASSEVGPVGEAFF.

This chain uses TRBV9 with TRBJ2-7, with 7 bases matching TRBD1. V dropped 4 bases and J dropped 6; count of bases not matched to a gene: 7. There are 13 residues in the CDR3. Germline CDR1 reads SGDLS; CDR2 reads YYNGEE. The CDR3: CASSRQGQGEQYF. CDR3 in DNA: TGTGCCAGCAGCCGACAGGGCCAGGGCGAGCAGTACTTC.

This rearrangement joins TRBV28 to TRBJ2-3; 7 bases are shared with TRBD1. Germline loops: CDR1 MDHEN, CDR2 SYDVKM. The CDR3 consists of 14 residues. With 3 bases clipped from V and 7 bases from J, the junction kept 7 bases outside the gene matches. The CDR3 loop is CASSLDRKGNTQYF. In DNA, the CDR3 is TGTGCCAGCAGTTTGGACAGGAAGGGCAATACGCAGTATTTT.

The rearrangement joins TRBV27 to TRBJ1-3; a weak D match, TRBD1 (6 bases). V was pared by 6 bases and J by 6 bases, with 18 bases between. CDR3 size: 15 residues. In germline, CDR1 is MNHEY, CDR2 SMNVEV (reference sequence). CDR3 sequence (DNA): TGTGCCAGCAGGCTGACATATTCAGGGGAAAACACCATATATTTT. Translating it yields CASRLTYSGENTIYF.

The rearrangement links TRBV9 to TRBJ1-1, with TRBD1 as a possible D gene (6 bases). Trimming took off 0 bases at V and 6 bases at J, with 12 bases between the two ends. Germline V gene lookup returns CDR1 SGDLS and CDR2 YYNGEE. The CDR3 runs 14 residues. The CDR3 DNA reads TGTGCCAGCAGCGTAGTTAGGGGGGACTCTGAAGCTTTCTTT. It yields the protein CASSVVRGDSEAFF.

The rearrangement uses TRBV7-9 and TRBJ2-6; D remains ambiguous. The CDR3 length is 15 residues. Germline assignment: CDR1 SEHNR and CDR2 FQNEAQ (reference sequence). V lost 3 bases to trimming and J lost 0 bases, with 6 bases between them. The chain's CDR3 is CASSFGRSGANVLTF. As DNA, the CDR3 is TGTGCCAGCAGCTTCGGGCGCTCTGGGGCCAACGTCCTGACTTTC.

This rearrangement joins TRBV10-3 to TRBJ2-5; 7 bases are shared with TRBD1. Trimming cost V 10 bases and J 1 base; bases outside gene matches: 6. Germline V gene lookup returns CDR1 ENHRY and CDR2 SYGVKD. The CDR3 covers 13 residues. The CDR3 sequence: CATAHRGQETQYF. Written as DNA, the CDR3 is TGTGCCACCGCCCACAGGGGCCAAGAGACCCAGTACTTC.

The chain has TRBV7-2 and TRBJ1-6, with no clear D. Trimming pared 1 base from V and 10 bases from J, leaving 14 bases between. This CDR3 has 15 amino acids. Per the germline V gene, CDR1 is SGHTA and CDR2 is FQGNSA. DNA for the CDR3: TGTGCCAGCAGCTTAGTTGTCGGAGCCAAGTCACCCCTCCACTTT. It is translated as CASSLVVGAKSPLHF. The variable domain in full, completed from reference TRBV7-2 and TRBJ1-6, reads GAGVSQSPSNKVTEKGKDVELRCDPISGHTALYWYRQSLGQGLEFLIYFQGNSAPDKSGLPSDRFSAERTGGSVSTLTIQRTQQEDSAVYLCASSLVVGAKSPLHFGNGTRLTVT.

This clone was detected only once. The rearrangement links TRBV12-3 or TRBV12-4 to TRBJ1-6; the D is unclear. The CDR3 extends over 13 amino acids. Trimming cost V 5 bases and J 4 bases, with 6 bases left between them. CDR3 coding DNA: TGTGCCAGCAGTACAGTTTATAATTCACCCCTCCACTTT. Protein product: CASSTVYNSPLHF.